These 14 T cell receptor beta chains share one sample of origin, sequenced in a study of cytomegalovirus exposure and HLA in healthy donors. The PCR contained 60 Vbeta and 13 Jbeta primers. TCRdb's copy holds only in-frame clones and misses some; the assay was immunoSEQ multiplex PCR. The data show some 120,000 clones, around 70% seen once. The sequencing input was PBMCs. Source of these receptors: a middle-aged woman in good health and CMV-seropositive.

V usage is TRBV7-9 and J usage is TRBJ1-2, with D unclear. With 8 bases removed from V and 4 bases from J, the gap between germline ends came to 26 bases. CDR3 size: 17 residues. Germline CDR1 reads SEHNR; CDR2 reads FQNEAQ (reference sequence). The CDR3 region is CASRSGIRRYSSYGYTF. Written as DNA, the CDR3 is TGTGCCAGCCGGTCCGGCATCCGGAGATATAGTAGCTATGGCTACACCTTC.

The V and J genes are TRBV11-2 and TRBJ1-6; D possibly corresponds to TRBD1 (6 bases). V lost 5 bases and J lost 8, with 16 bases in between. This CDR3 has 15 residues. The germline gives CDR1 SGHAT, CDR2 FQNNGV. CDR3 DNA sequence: TGTGCCAGCAGCCCCGATCGGGACAAATATTCACCCCTCCACTTT. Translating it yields CASSPDRDKYSPLHF.

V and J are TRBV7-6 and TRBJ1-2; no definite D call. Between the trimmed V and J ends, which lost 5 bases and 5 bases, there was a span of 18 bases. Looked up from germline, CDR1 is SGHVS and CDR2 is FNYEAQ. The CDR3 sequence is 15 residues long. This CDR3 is CASSPQPDGEYGYTF. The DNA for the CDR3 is TGTGCCAGCAGCCCCCAACCGGACGGGGAATATGGCTACACCTTC.

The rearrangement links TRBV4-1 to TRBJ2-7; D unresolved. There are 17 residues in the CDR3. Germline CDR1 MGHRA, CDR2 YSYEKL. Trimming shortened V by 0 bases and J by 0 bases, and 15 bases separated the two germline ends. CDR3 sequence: CASSQDLRHQSSYEQYF. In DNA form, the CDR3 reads TGCGCCAGCAGCCAAGATTTGAGACACCAAAGCTCCTACGAGCAGTACTTC.

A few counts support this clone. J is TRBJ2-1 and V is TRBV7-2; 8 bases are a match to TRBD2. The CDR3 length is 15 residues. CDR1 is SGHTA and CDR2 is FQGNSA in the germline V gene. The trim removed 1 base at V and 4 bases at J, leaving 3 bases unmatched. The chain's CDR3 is CASSLDRGGYNEQFF. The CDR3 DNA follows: TGTGCCAGCAGCTTAGACCGGGGGGGTTACAATGAGCAGTTCTTC.

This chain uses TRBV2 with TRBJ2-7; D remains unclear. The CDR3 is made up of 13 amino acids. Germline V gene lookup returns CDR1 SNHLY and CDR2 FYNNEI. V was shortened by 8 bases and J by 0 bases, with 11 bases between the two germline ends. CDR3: CASQRGSSYEQYF. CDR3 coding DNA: TGTGCCAGCCAACGCGGCTCCTCCTACGAGCAGTACTTC.

This chain's CDR3 is CASSLAGDYGYTF. DNA for the CDR3: TGTGCCAGCAGCTTAGCGGGGGACTATGGCTACACCTTC. This chain connects TRBV13 to TRBJ1-2; D perhaps matches TRBD1 (5 bases). Germline V gives CDR1 PRHDT, CDR2 FYEKMQ (reference sequence). Trimming left V 1 base short and J 3 bases short, with 6 bases between. CDR3 length equals 13 residues.

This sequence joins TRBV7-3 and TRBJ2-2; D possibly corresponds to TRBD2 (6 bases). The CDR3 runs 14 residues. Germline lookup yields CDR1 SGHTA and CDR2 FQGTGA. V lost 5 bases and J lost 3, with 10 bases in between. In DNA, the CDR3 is TGTGCCAGCAGCCCCCGGGGGTACACCGGGGAGCTGTTTTTT. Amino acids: CASSPRGYTGELFF.

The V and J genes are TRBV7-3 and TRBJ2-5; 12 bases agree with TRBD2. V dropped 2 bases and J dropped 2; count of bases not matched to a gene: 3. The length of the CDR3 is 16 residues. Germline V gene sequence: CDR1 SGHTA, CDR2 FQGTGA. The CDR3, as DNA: TGTGCCAGCAGCTTAGCCGGGACTAGCGGGCAAGAGACCCAGTACTTC. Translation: CASSLAGTSGQETQYF.

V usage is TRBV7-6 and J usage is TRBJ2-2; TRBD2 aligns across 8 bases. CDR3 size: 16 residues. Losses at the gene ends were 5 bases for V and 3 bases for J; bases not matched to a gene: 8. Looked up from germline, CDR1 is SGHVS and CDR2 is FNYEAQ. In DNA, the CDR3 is TGTGCCAGCAGCGGCCAGGCGGGAGGACACACCGGGGAGCTGTTTTTT. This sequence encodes CASSGQAGGHTGELFF.

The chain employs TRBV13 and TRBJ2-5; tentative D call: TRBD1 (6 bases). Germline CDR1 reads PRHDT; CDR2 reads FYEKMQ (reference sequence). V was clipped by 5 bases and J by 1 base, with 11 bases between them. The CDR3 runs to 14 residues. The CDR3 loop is CASSLGQLQETQYF. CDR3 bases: TGTGCCAGCAGCCTTGGACAGCTCCAAGAGACCCAGTACTTC.

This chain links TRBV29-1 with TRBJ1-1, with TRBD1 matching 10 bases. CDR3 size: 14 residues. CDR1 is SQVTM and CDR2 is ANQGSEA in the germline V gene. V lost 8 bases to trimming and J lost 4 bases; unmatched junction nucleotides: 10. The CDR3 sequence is CSMRETGGLTEAFF. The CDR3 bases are TGCAGCATGCGGGAGACAGGGGGCCTCACTGAAGCTTTCTTT.

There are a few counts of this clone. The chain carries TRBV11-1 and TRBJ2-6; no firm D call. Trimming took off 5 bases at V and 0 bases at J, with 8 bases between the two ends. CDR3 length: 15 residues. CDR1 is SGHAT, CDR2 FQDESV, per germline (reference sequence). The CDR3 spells CASSATDSGANVLTF. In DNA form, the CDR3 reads TGTGCCAGCAGCGCCACAGACTCTGGGGCCAACGTCCTGACTTTC.

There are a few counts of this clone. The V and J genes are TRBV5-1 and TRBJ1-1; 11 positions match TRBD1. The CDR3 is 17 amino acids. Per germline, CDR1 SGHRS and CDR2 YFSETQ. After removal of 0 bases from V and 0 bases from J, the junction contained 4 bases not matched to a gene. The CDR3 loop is CASSLGTGGHMNTEAFF. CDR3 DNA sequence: TGCGCCAGCAGCTTGGGGACAGGGGGCCACATGAACACTGAAGCTTTCTTT.